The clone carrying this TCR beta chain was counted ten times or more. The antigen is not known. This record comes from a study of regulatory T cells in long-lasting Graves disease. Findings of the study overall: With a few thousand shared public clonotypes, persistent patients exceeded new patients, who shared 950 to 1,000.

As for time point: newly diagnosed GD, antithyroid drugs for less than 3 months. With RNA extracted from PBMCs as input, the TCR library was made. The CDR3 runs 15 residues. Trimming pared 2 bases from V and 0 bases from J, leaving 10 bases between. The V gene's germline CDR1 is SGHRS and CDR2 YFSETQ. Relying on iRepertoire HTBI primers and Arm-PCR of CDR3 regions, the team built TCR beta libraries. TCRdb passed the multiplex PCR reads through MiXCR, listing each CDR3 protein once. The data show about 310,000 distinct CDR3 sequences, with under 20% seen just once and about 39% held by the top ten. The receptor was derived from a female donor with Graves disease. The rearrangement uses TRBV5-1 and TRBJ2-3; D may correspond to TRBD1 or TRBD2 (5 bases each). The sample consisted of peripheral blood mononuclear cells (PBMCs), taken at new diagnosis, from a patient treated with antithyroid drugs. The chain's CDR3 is CASSFEGRSTDTQYF. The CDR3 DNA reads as TGCGCCAGCAGCTTCGAGGGACGTAGCACAGATACGCAGTATTTT.